The rows below give T cell receptor beta chains drawn from one sample of a study of CD8+ T cells in alopecia areata. The assay was immunoSEQ multiplex PCR, and TCRdb's table has in-frame clones only and misses some. The sample carries about 15,000 clones, 45% to 65% recorded once. Sequencing used skin. The receptors shown here come from a human donor with alopecia areata. Both conserved end residues are part of each CDR3. A D gene is named only where the DNA matches it firmly. Size values are once, few and many counts, or a class for expanded clones, and some rows have none.

d_call,v_call,clone_size,j_call,cdr3_nt,cdr3_aa
-,TRBV21-1,-,TRBJ2-7,TGTGCCAGCAGGAAAGGTTTGCGACAGGGCTCCTACGAGCAGTACTTC,CASRKGLRQGSYEQYF
TRBD2,TRBV9,-,TRBJ2-5,TGTGCCAGCAGCGGGGCCGGGCTAGCGGGAGCGGGAGAGACCCAGTACTTC,CASSGAGLAGAGETQYF
-,TRBV5-1,few,TRBJ2-7,TGCGCCAGCAGCTTGGACGAGGGCTCCCCCTCCTACGAGCAGTACTTC,CASSLDEGSPSYEQYF
TRBD2,TRBV29-1,-,TRBJ2-7,TGCAGCGTAGAGGGACTAGCGGGAGCCAGCTCCTACGAGCAGTACTTC,CSVEGLAGASSYEQYF
-,TRBV6-5,-,TRBJ1-5,TGTGCCAGCAGCCGAAATACAGTAAATCAGCCCCAGCATTTT,CASSRNTVNQPQHF
TRBD2,TRBV5-1,-,TRBJ2-2,TGCGCCAGCAACCCTGCGGGGGACGGGGAGCTGTTTTTT,CASNPAGDGELFF
-,TRBV28,few,TRBJ2-7,TGTGCCAGCAGAGATCTAAAGACGCTGTACGAGCAGTACTTC,CASRDLKTLYEQYF
-,TRBV14,-,TRBJ1-1,TGTGCCAGCAGCCTATGGGTGAACACTGAAGCTTTCTTT,CASSLWVNTEAFF
-,TRBV5-1,few,TRBJ1-1,TGCGCCAGCAGCTTCGGTTGGGGGAACACTGAAGCTTTCTTT,CASSFGWGNTEAFF
-,TRBV29-1,-,TRBJ2-1,TGCAGCGTTGTCGATCCTGAGCAGTTCTTC,CSVVDPEQFF
TRBD1,TRBV6-1,-,TRBJ1-2,TGTGCCAGCAGTTCGACTAAGGACAGGGCCTATGGCTACACCTTC,CASSSTKDRAYGYTF
-,TRBV15,-,TRBJ2-1,TGTGCCACCCGTTCGAAATATGAGCAGTTCTTC,CATRSKYEQFF
-,TRBV7-2,few,TRBJ1-2,TGTGCCAGCAGCCCTCCAGGGGTCGGTAATGGCTACACCTTC,CASSPPGVGNGYTF
TRBD1,TRBV7-2,-,TRBJ2-7,TGTGCCAGCACCCCGGGGTGGACAGGGGGTTACGAGCAGTACTTC,CASTPGWTGGYEQYF